One sample yielded the 8 T cell receptor beta chains listed below, sequenced in a study of blood T cell repertoires in COVID-19. Here immunoSEQ multiplex PCR was the method, and the copy in TCRdb shows in-frame clones only, minus some. The sample records about 72,000 clones, 70% to 90% being singletons. Sequencing was done on a sample of peripheral blood. The receptor set was obtained from a man in his thirties or forties with acute or convalescent COVID-19.

This clone was counted a few times. This chain connects TRBV7-2 to TRBJ2-1, with 8 bases fitting TRBD2. The CDR3 runs 15 residues. V gave up 5 bases and J gave up 0 bases; unmatched junction bases: 3. Germline assignment: CDR1 SGHTA and CDR2 FQGNSA. CDR3 nucleotides: TGTGCCAGCAGCCTTAGCGGGATCTCCTACAATGAGCAGTTCTTC. This sequence encodes CASSLSGISYNEQFF.

V is TRBV19 and J is TRBJ2-5, with 9 positions matching TRBD2. Germline V CDR1 and CDR2: LNHDA, SQIVND (reference sequence). The trim removed 4 bases at V and 4 bases at J, leaving 10 bases unmatched. The CDR3 totals 16 residues. CDR3 sequence: CASSTLQAGGSETQYF. The CDR3 DNA sequence: TGTGCCAGTAGTACCCTCCAAGCGGGAGGATCAGAGACCCAGTACTTC.

This chain uses TRBV28 with TRBJ1-3; D not certain. V was clipped by 7 bases and J by 0 bases, with 13 bases between them. The CDR3 has 15 amino acids. The germline V gene has CDR1 MDHEN and CDR2 SYDVKM. The CDR3 DNA is TGTGCCAGCATCAAGGGAGGAGCCTCTGGAAACACCATATATTTT. It translates to CASIKGGASGNTIYF.

The gene calls are TRBV28 and TRBJ2-5; 7 bases are a match to TRBD1. The germline V gene has CDR1 MDHEN and CDR2 SYDVKM. V shed 5 bases, J shed 5 bases, and the junction held 11 bases outside the gene matches. The CDR3 totals 15 residues. CDR3: CASSIPTGSYETQYF. DNA for the CDR3: TGTGCCAGCAGTATCCCGACAGGGTCCTACGAGACCCAGTACTTC.

The chain combines TRBV6-5 with TRBJ2-2, with TRBD1 identical over 7 bases. J was trimmed by 1 base and V by 5 bases; bases with no gene match: 1. CDR3 length equals 14 residues. CDR1 MNHEY and CDR2 SVGAGI come from the germline V gene. CDR3 bases: TGTGCCAGCAGTAGGACAGGGAACACCGGGGAGCTGTTTTTT. Protein sequence: CASSRTGNTGELFF.

In this sample, this clone turned up once. The chain employs TRBV7-2 and TRBJ2-7; the D gene is possibly TRBD1 (6 bases). From germline, CDR1 is SGHTA and CDR2 FQGNSA. V lost 4 bases to trimming and J lost 4 bases, with 14 bases between them. CDR3 length: 14 amino acids. In DNA form, the CDR3 reads TGTGCCAGCAGCTATAGACAGGCGGATTACGAGCAGTACTTC. This translates into CASSYRQADYEQYF.

The genes are TRBV5-6 and TRBJ1-5; unclear D gene. Trimming stripped 1 base from V and 3 bases from J, with 8 bases between. Germline V gene data show CDR1 as SGHDT and CDR2 as YYEEEE. The CDR3 has 14 amino acids. The CDR3 sequence is CASSLRRTNQPQHF. DNA for the CDR3: TGTGCCAGCAGCTTGAGGAGGACCAATCAGCCCCAGCATTTT. The full variable domain, in which reference TRBV5-6 and TRBJ1-5 provide the parts outside the CDR3, is DAGVTQSPTHLIKTRGQQVTLRCSPKSGHDTVSWYQQALGQGPQFIFQYYEEEERQRGNFPDRFSGHQFPNYSSELNVNALLLGDSALYLCASSLRRTNQPQHFGDGTRLSIL.

The rearrangement joins TRBV15 to TRBJ2-7; a weak D match, TRBD1 (7 bases). The CDR3 covers 15 residues. V was trimmed by 5 bases and J by 2 bases, leaving 16 bases between them. CDR1 and CDR2 (germline): LNHNV, YYDKDF (reference sequence). The CDR3 sequence is CATSQQGGGPYEQYF. Here the CDR3 DNA reads TGTGCCACCAGCCAGCAAGGAGGGGGCCCCTACGAGCAGTACTTC.